This TCR beta chain appears in the sequencing data of a study of cytomegalovirus exposure and HLA in healthy donors. Notes on the study in general: Later analysis placed DRB1 highest and HLA-C lowest in TCR association rates, which differed by HLA locus. In a later analysis, specific HLA alleles were associated with around 17,000 TCR beta sequences at a 0.05 false discovery rate. Excluded were some V segments that proved indistinguishable, including TRBV6-2 and TRBV6-3.

The CDR3 is 14 residues long. Germline-derived CDR1 and CDR2 are SGHVS and FQNEAQ. V lost 5 bases and J lost 5; bases outside the gene matches: 6. The PCR made use of 60 Vbeta and 13 Jbeta primers. Per the original methods: Among the unique TCR beta chains that a later analysis counted, about 85 million in all, about 10 million were shared. Sequencing used immunoSEQ multiplex PCR; TCRdb keeps in-frame clones, though not all of them. V, J and clone size are taken as reported in that table, and D and trimming were inferred from the DNA itself. This table holds roughly 100,000 clones, 60% to 85% found once. Points on this clone: Its antigen remains unidentified.

Sequences were obtained from PBMCs. The chain is built from TRBV7-8 and TRBJ1-3; 7 nucleotides line up with TRBD1. This TCR came from a woman between 35 and 50 years old in good health and CMV-seropositive. CDR3: CASSNRGRRNTIYF. CDR3 sequence (DNA): TGTGCCAGCAGCAACAGGGGTCGAAGAAACACCATATATTTT.